Each of the 5 T cell receptor beta chains below was sequenced from the same sample in a study of cytomegalovirus exposure and HLA in healthy donors. Vbeta (60) and Jbeta (13) primers were used in the PCR. TCRdb keeps only in-frame clones here, not all; method: immunoSEQ multiplex PCR. The table has some 110,000 clones, over 9.5% seen once; the top ten hold 5.8%. Material for sequencing was PBMCs. The receptors stem from a man between 35 and 55 years old in good health and CMV-seropositive.

This chain uses TRBV5-4 with TRBJ1-1; 11 nucleotides line up with TRBD1. With V trimmed by 4 bases and J by 0 bases, 8 bases remained unmatched. The CDR3 contains 17 residues. Per the germline V gene, CDR1 is SGHNT and CDR2 is YYREEE (reference sequence). In DNA form, the CDR3 reads TGTGCCAGCAGCCCCGGGACAGGGGGTTTCATGAACACTGAAGCTTTCTTT. Amino acids: CASSPGTGGFMNTEAFF.

The V call is TRBV6-1, the J call TRBJ2-7; TRBD2 aligns across 9 bases. The CDR3 length is 14 residues. The trim removed 6 bases at V and 2 bases at J, leaving 5 bases unmatched. Germline CDR1 reads MNHNS; CDR2 reads SASEGT. This chain's CDR3 is CASSPAGGAYEQYF. DNA for the CDR3: TGTGCCAGCAGCCCAGCGGGGGGAGCCTACGAGCAGTACTTC.

The rearrangement links TRBV19 to TRBJ1-3; TRBD1 matches at 9 bases. In germline, CDR1 is LNHDA, CDR2 SQIVND (reference sequence). The CDR3 has 16 amino acids. With 4 bases clipped from V and 2 bases from J, the junction kept 6 bases outside the gene matches. This CDR3 is CASSRSGQGPGNTIYF. The CDR3 region has the DNA TGTGCCAGTAGTAGATCGGGACAGGGTCCTGGAAACACCATATATTTT.

This clone came up a few times. V gene TRBV19 combines with J gene TRBJ2-2; D uncertain. V was clipped by 6 bases and J by 13 bases, with 15 bases between them. This CDR3 has 12 residues. Germline V CDR1 and CDR2: LNHDA, SQIVND (reference sequence). The CDR3 loop reads CASSILGEGLFF. The DNA of the CDR3 is TGTGCCAGTAGCATCCTTGGAGAAGGGCTGTTTTTT. The full variable domain, rest sourced from reference TRBV19 and TRBJ2-2, is DGGITQSPKYLFRKEGQNVTLSCEQNLNHDAMYWYRQDPGQGLRLIYYSQIVNDFQKGDIAEGYSVSREKKESFPLTVTSAQKNPTAFYLCASSILGEGLFFGEGSRLTVL.

The CDR3 here is CASSVSGAGNTIYF. The CDR3 DNA reads as TGTGCCAGTTCCGTTTCGGGGGCTGGAAACACCATATATTTT. The gene calls are TRBV6-5 and TRBJ1-3; D might be TRBD1 (5 bases). The V end lost 9 bases, the J end lost 2 bases, and 14 bases lay between the germline ends. CDR1 and CDR2 (germline): MNHEY, SVGAGI. CDR3 length: 14 residues.